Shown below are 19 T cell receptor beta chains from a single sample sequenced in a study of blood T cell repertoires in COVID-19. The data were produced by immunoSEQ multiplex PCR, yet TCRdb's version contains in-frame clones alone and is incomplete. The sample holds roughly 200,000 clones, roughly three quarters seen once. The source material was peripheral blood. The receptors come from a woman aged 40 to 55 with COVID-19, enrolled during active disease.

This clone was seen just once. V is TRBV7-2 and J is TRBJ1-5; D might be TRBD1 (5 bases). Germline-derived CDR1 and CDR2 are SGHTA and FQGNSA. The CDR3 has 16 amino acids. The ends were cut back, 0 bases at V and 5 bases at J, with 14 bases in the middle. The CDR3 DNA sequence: TGTGCCAGCAGCTTAGCGCAGACTGGAGGGGATCAGCCCCAGCATTTT. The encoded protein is CASSLAQTGGDQPQHF.

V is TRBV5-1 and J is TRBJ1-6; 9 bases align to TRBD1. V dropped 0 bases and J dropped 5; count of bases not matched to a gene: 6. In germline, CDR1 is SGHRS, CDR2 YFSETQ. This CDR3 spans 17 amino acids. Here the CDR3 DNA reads TGCGCCAGCAGCTTGGCCCTAGGGACAGGGAATAATTCACCCCTCCACTTT. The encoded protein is CASSLALGTGNNSPLHF.

CDR3 coding DNA: TGTGCCAGCAGCTGGGGACAGGCGCGGAATGAGCAGTTCTTC. Its protein product is CASSWGQARNEQFF. This rearrangement joins TRBV5-4 to TRBJ2-1; TRBD1 matches 8 bases. The CDR3 extends over 14 amino acids. V was clipped by 3 bases and J by 7 bases; unmatched bases: 6. The V gene's germline CDR1 is SGHNT and CDR2 YYREEE (reference sequence).

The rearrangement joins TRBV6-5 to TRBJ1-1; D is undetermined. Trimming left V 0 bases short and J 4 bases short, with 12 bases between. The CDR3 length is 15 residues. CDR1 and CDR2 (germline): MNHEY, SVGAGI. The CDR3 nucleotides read TGTGCCAGCAGTTACTCGGAGGCCTCGGGCACTGAAGCTTTCTTT. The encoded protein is CASSYSEASGTEAFF.

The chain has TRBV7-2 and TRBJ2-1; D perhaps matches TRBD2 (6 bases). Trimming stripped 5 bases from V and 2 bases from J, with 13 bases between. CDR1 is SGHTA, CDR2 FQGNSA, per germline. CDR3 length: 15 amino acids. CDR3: CASSLESGAYNEQFF. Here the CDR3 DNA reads TGTGCCAGCAGCCTAGAATCGGGAGCCTACAATGAGCAGTTCTTC.

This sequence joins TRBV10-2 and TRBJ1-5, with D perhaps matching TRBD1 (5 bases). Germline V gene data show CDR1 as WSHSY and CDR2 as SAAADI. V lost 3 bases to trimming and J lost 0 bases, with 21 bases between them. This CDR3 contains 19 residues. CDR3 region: CASSEYQGRSFDSNQPQHF. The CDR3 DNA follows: TGCGCCAGCAGTGAATATCAGGGTAGAAGTTTCGATAGCAATCAGCCCCAGCATTTT.

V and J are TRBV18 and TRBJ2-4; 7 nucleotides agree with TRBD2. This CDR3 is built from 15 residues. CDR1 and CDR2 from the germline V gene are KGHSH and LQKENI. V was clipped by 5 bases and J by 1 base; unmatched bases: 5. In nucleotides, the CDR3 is TGTGCCAGCTCAAGAGGTAGCGGGGCCAAAAACATTCAGTACTTC. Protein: CASSRGSGAKNIQYF.

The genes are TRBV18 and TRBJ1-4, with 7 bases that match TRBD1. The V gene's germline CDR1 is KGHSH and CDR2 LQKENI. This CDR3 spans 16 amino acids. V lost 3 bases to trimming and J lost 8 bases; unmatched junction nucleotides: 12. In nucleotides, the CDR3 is TGTGCCAGCTCACCCCGGGACAGCAAGAATTTAGAAAAACTGTTTTTT. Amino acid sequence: CASSPRDSKNLEKLFF.

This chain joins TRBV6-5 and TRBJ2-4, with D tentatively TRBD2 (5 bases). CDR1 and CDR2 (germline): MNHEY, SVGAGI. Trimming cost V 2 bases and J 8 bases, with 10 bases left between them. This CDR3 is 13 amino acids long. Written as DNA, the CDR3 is TGTGCCAGCAGTTACAGTTACGGGGACATTCAGTACTTC. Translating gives CASSYSYGDIQYF.

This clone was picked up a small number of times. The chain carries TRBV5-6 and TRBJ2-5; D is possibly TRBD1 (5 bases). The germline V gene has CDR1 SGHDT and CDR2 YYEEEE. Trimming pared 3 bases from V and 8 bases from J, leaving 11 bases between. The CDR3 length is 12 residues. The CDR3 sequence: CASSSSQGTQYF. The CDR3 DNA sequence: TGTGCCAGCAGCTCCTCTCAGGGAACCCAGTACTTC. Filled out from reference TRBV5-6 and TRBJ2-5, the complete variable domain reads DAGVTQSPTHLIKTRGQQVTLRCSPKSGHDTVSWYQQALGQGPQFIFQYYEEEERQRGNFPDRFSGHQFPNYSSELNVNALLLGDSALYLCASSSSQGTQYFGPGTRLLVL.

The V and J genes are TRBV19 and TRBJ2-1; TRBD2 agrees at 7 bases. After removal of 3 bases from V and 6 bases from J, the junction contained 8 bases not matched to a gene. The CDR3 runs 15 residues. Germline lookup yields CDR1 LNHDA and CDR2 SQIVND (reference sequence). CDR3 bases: TGTGCCAGTAGTATTGTTGACGGGAGGCCCAATGAGCAGTTCTTC. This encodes CASSIVDGRPNEQFF.

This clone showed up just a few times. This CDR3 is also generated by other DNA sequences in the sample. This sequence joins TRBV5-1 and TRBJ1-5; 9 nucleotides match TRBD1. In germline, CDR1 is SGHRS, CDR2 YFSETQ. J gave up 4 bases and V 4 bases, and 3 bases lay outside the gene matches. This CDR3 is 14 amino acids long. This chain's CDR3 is CASSPGTGNQPQHF. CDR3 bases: TGCGCCAGCAGCCCTGGGACAGGGAATCAGCCCCAGCATTTT.

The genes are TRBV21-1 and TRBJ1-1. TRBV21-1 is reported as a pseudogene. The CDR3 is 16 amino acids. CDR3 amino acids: CASSKVAGGMGTEAFF. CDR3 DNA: TGTGCCAGCAGCAAAGTGGCGGGAGGGATGGGCACTGAAGCTTTCTTT.

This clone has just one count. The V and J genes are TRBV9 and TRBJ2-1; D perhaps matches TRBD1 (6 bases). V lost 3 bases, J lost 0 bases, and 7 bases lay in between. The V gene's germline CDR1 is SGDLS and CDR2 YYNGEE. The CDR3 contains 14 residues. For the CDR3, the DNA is TGTGCCAGCAGCGAGGGGGTCTCCTACAATGAGCAGTTCTTC. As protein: CASSEGVSYNEQFF.

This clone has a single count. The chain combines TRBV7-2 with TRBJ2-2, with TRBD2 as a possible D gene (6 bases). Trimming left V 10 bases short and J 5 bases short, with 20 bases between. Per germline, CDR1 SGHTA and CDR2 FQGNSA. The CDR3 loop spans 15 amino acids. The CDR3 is CATPSGRSRTGELFF. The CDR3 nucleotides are TGTGCCACTCCGTCGGGGAGGTCGAGGACCGGGGAGCTGTTTTTT.

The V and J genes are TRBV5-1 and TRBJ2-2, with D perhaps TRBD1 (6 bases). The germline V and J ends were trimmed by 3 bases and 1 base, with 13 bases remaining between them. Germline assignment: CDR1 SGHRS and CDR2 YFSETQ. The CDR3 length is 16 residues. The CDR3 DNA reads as TGCGCCAGCAGCTCGCATGACAGGTGGAACACCGGGGAGCTGTTTTTT. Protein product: CASSSHDRWNTGELFF.

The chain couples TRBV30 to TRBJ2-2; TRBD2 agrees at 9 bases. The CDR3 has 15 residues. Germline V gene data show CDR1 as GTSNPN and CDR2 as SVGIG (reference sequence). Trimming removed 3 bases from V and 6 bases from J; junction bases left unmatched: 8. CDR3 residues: CAWSPAGGKAGELFF. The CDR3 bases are TGTGCCTGGAGCCCAGCGGGAGGCAAGGCCGGGGAGCTGTTTTTT.

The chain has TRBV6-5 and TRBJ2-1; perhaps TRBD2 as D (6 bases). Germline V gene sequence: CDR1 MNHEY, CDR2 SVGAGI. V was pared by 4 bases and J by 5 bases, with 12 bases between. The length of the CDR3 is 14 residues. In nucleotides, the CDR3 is TGTGCCAGCAGTTTAAGCGGGCCACACAATGAGCAGTTCTTC. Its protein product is CASSLSGPHNEQFF.

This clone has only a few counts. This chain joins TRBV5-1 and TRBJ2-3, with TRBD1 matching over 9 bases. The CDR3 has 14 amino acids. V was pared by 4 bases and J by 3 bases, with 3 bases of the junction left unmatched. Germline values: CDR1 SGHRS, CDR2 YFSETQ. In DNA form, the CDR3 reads TGCGCCAGCAGCGAAGGGACAGGGACAGATACGCAGTATTTT. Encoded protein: CASSEGTGTDTQYF.